This T cell receptor beta chain was obtained from a study of T-cell reconstitution after alpha-beta-depleted transplantation in children. Worth noting for this clonotype: Antigen unknown.

Preparation of the TCRbeta library was carried out with unique molecular identifiers. TCRdb re-derived calls from the PCR reads in MiXCR, one entry per CDR3 protein. The sample includes about a million distinct CDR3 sequences, roughly 29% of them seen just once. Study-level points and caveats: Counts and diversity of T cells one year after transplant came mostly from newly produced T cells. Reportedly, only several hundred clones from non-depleted graft cells drove alpha-beta T-cell counts at about two months.

Per germline, CDR1 KGHSH and CDR2 LQKENI. The ends were cut back, 1 base at V and 0 bases at J, with 7 bases in the middle. The CDR3 consists of 14 residues. The sequencing here drew on PBMCs, mostly from graft donor cells, taken 360 days after TCRalphabeta/CD19-depleted stem cell transplant. This TCR came from a boy in the first two years of life who had a stem cell transplant for SCID, so the T cells may come from the graft donor. The rearrangement uses TRBV18 and TRBJ2-7; D is unresolved. For the CDR3, the DNA is TGTGCCAGCTCACCACAATGGCCCTCCTACGAGCAGTACTTC. Translated, it gives CASSPQWPSYEQYF. The full variable domain, its missing parts supplied by reference TRBV18 and TRBJ2-7, is NAGVMQNPRHLVRRRGQEARLRCSPMKGHSHVYWYRQLPEEGLKFMVYLQKENIIDESGMPKERFSAEFPKEGPSILRIQQVVRGDSAAYFCASSPQWPSYEQYFGPGTRLTVT.